The T cell receptor (beta chain) described here comes from a study of OX40 agonist ivuxolimab in advanced cancers. TCRdb keeps only in-frame clones here, not all; method: immunoSEQ multiplex PCR. The sample includes tens of thousands of clones, about 85% of them seen just once. Findings of the study overall: It was not determined which antigens were specifically recognized by the peripheral T cells that had undergone clonal expansion.

To note about this clone: Its target is not known.

The CDR3 has 16 amino acids. The germline V gene encodes CDR1 SGHTA and CDR2 FQGNSA. V lost 0 bases to trimming and J lost 7 bases; unmatched junction nucleotides: 8. The source of this sequence is an adult with an advanced solid tumor such as melanoma, head and neck, liver or kidney cancer. This chain connects TRBV7-2 to TRBJ1-2; 10 nucleotides line up with TRBD1. The material was CD4+ or CD8+ T cells sorted from blood, obtained in a trial of the OX40 agonist ivuxolimab. CDR3 nucleotides: TGTGCCAGCAGCTTAGCGTTTTCGGGACAGGGGTTTGGCTACACCTTC. Protein: CASSLAFSGQGFGYTF.